This T cell receptor beta chain was found in a study of T cells in Graves' hyperthyroidism and ophthalmopathy (dated by TCRdb to between 2017 and 2020). Describing the broader study: Peripheral blood was sampled at the time of initial diagnosis, prior to any treatment. Once sampling was done, hyperthyroidism patients were given methimazole at a starting dose of 30 mg daily, whereas ophthalmopathy patients were given high-dose intravenous methylprednisolone. Thyroid tissue and blood T-cell repertoires from about six Graves' hyperthyroidism patients were also compared in the study. For training and testing, the approximately 97 patients in the discovery cohort were randomly divided in a 7:3 ratio. To identify TCR V-J signatures that set the groups apart, the researchers used a discovery cohort of 95 to 100 patients, made up of about 44 with Graves' ophthalmopathy and 55 to 65 with stable Graves' hyperthyroidism. Whether ophthalmopathy could be predicted prospectively was tested in an independent validation cohort made up of 18 hyperthyroidism patients plus 17 patients who later progressed to ophthalmopathy. TCR Vbeta CDR3 sequencing of around 130 peripheral blood samples (fewer than 45 ophthalmopathy, under 80 hyperthyroidism and approximately 17 progressor patients) is reported in the paper. Study-wide conclusions, independent of this receptor: A 13 V-J signature model separated ophthalmopathy from stable hyperthyroidism, with 87.88% sensitivity and roughly 84% specificity in cross-validation and 80%/75% in testing. Sample size was not statistically predetermined, and investigators were not blinded to group allocation. During validation, the model predicted progression to ophthalmopathy a median of approximately six months ahead of onset, with roughly 65% sensitivity and around 73% specificity. Blood samples also contained most of the expanded thyroid clonotypes (frequency above 0.001), which suggests that blood repertoires may reflect thyroid immune responses.

Amplification of TCR beta CDR3 regions was carried out from RNA transcripts. A first-round RT-PCR of the TCR CDR3 used the HTBI primer set with the Qiagen OneStep RT-PCR kit. Libraries were constructed in a second round of multiplex PCR, after which size selection and purification were performed. The libraries were sequenced on an Illumina HiSeq2000 using paired-end 100 bp reads. From the authors' description of their analysis: SOAPnuke was used to process the raw data, with reads discarded if the reads contained adapters or uncalled bases, had a mean Phred below 15, or lacked an exact constant-primer or identifier match. COPE v1.2.5 was used to merge high-quality paired reads, and clonotypes were defined as unique nucleotide sequences. MiTCR v1.1 was used to align the clonotypes against IMGT TRBV, TRBD and TRBJ reference segments. Analysis was restricted to V-J combinations with a frequency above 0.0001, which covered 99% to 99.2% of repertoires. A TCS score was defined as the ratio between F50 (clonal expansion) and ExV (chaos), using BLOSUM62-based TCRdist between CDR3 peptides within each V-J. Welch's t-statistics and random forest reduced several hundred V-J features to 13, which were used in a naive Bayes classifier (R e1071). TCRdb reprocessed the public reads (quality trimming at Q25 with fastp, clone calling with MiXCR) and kept in-frame beta chains. Here each entry gathers all rows of one CDR3 protein and keeps the most common genes and DNA. Here the V and J calls rest on TCRdb's processing, not on the authors' analysis. Across this sample there are some 180,000 distinct CDR3 sequences, with less than 20% seen only once. The biggest ten clones account for 53% of the sample.

This clonotype was observed many times. Its antigen target is currently unknown. No base quality values were provided; no much bigger clone lies one nucleotide off. A patient counted as having stable Graves' hyperthyroidism if no progression to ophthalmopathy occurred over 18 months of follow-up. Hyperthyroidism patients were newly diagnosed, had a disease duration of under 2 months, and were aged 18 to 65 years. Exclusion was applied to patients with uncontrolled infections, other autoimmune diseases, pregnancy or lactation. Diagnoses were based on clinical symptoms, serum thyroxine and TRAb, thyroid ultrasound and orbital computed tomography. PBMCs were separated from 8 to 10 ml of fresh peripheral blood using Ficoll-Paque density gradient centrifugation. Trizol reagent was used to extract total RNA, and RNA quality was then checked on an Agilent 2100 Bioanalyzer. V lost 2 bases and J lost 1 base; the stretch between them is 8 bases long. Via the germline V gene, CDR1 is MNHEY and CDR2 SVGAGI. Taken from cysteine to phenylalanine, the CDR3 has 14 residues. Only CDR3 DNA remains: 42 bases, in frame from the first base.

The receptor chain draws on TRBV6-5 and TRBJ1-1; the D gene remains uncertain. The sequence was obtained from a woman aged 45-60 years with Graves' hyperthyroidism. The specimen sequenced was blood. The base sequence is TGTGCCAGCAGTTACGGATGGAAGAACACTGAAGCTTTCTTT. This codes for CASSYGWKNTEAFF.